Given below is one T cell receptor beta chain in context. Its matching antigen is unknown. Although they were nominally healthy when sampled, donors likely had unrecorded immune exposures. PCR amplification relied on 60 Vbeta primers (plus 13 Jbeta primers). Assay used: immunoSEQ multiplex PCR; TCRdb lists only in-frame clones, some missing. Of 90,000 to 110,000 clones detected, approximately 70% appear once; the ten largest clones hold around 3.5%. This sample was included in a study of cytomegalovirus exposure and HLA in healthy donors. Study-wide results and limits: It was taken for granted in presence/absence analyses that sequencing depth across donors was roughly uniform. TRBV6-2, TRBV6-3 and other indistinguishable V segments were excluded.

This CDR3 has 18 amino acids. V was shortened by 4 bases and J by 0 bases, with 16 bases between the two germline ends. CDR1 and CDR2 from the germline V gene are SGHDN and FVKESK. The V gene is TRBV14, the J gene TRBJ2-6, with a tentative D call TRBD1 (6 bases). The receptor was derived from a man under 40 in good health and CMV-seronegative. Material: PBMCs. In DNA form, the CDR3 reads TGTGCCAGCAGCCCCCGTTTTGAGGGACACTCTGGGGCCAACGTCCTGACTTTC. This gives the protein CASSPRFEGHSGANVLTF.